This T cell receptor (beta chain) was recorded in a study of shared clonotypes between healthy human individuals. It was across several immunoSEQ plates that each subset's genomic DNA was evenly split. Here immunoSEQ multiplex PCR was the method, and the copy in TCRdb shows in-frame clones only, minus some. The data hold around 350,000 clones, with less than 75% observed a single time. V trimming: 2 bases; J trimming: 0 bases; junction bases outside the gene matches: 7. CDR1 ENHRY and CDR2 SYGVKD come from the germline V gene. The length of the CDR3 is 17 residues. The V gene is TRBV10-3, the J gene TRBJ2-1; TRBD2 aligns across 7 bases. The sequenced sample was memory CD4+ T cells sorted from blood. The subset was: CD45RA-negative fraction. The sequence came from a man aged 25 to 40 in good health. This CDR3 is CAISEMGVAGSYNEQFF. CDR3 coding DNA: TGTGCCATCAGTGAGATGGGGGTAGCGGGCTCCTACAATGAGCAGTTCTTC.